A selection of T cell receptor beta chains follows, all from one sample in a study of blood T cell repertoires in COVID-19. Profiled with immunoSEQ multiplex PCR; TCRdb holds only in-frame clones, not every one. Seen here are about 160,000 clones, about 77% observed once, and the top ten hold approximately 15%. The sample taken for sequencing was peripheral blood. These receptor sequences come from a woman at least 80 years old with acute or convalescent COVID-19. Both conserved end residues are part of each CDR3. A D gene is named only where the DNA matches it firmly. Some rows mark clone size as missing; the rest say once, few, many or name a class of expanded clone.

clone_size,d_call,j_call,v_call,cdr3_nt,cdr3_aa
-,TRBD1,TRBJ1-2,TRBV30,TGTGCCTGGAGTGACCGGACAGGGAACTATGGCTACACCTTC,CAWSDRTGNYGYTF
-,TRBD1,TRBJ1-2,TRBV2,TGTGCCAGCAGTCTGGCTCCGGGACAGGGGAACACTGGCTACACCTTC,CASSLAPGQGNTGYTF
few,-,TRBJ1-3,TRBV7-2,TGTGCCAGCAGCTTGTCTCGGGGAGGGTTTAGGGATGGAAACACCATATATTTT,CASSLSRGGFRDGNTIYF
-,TRBD2,TRBJ2-7,TRBV27,TGTGCCAGCAGTTTATCACTAGCGTTCTCCTACGAGCAGTACTTC,CASSLSLAFSYEQYF
-,TRBD1,TRBJ2-1,TRBV11-3,TGTGCCAGCAGCTCCGCCGGGACAGGGGGCAATGAGCAGTTCTTC,CASSSAGTGGNEQFF
-,TRBD2,TRBJ2-1,TRBV18,TGTGCCAGCTCACGGGCTAGCGGGGGGGCCCCTGAGCAGTTCTTC,CASSRASGGAPEQFF
few,-,TRBJ2-3,TRBV5-1,TGCGCCAGCAGCTTGCACGGGGGAGAGGTAGATACGCAGTATTTT,CASSLHGGEVDTQYF
-,TRBD1,TRBJ1-5,TRBV18,TGTGCCAGCTCACCCAGGGGGCAGGATCAGCCCCAGCATTTT,CASSPRGQDQPQHF
-,TRBD1,TRBJ1-1,TRBV7-9,TGTGCCAGCAGCTTACCCAACTCCGGGACAGGGGCCACTGAAGCTTTCTTT,CASSLPNSGTGATEAFF
-,TRBD1,TRBJ1-4,TRBV6-1,TGTGCCAGCAGTGAAGGACAGGGCCAGAATGAAAAACTGTTTTTT,CASSEGQGQNEKLFF
-,TRBD1,TRBJ1-5,TRBV7-9,TGTGCCAGCAGCTACTGGACAGGGCCTTATAGCAATCAGCCCCAGCATTTT,CASSYWTGPYSNQPQHF
-,TRBD1,TRBJ2-3,TRBV28,TGTGCCAGCAGCCTGACAGGGGTGTCCAATACGCAGTATTTT,CASSLTGVSNTQYF
-,TRBD2,TRBJ2-1,TRBV27,TGTGCCAGCAGTTTGATTAGCGGGCCATACAATGAGCAGTTCTTC,CASSLISGPYNEQFF
-,TRBD2,TRBJ2-7,TRBV25-1,TGTGCCAGCAGCGGGCTAGCGGGAGCCGGCGAGCAGTACTTC,CASSGLAGAGEQYF
-,TRBD1,TRBJ1-4,TRBV13,TGTGCCAGCAGCTCGCCGGGACAGGGGAATGAAAAACTGTTTTTT,CASSSPGQGNEKLFF
few,TRBD1,TRBJ1-2,TRBV11-2,TGTGCCAGCAGCTCCTTAAGGGACAGGGATAACTATGGCTACACCTTC,CASSSLRDRDNYGYTF
-,TRBD1,TRBJ2-6,TRBV6-6,TGTGCCAGCGACAGGGCTGGGGCCAACGTCCTGACTTTC,CASDRAGANVLTF
few,-,TRBJ1-1,TRBV29-1,TGCAGCGTTTCCAGGGGCCCTGAAGACACTGAAGCTTTCTTT,CSVSRGPEDTEAFF
-,TRBD1,TRBJ1-1,TRBV12-3/TRBV12-4,TGTGCCAGCAGGACAGGGTGGGTCACTGAAGCTTTCTTT,CASRTGWVTEAFF
-,-,TRBJ1-2,TRBV5-5,TGTGCCAGCAGCTTGTACCAGGGATCCTACAGCGGCTACACCTTC,CASSLYQGSYSGYTF
-,TRBD1,TRBJ1-5,TRBV6-1,TGTGCCAGCAGTGCGGGGACAGGCCCCAGGGGTCAGCCCCAGCATTTT,CASSAGTGPRGQPQHF
many,TRBD1,TRBJ1-4,TRBV28,TGTGCCAGCAGTCTACTCCAGGGGGACAAACTGTTTTTT,CASSLLQGDKLFF
once,-,TRBJ1-4,TRBV18,TGTGCCAGCTCAAGTCAGGTGTCAACTAATGAAAAACTGTTTTTT,CASSSQVSTNEKLFF
-,-,TRBJ1-6,TRBV2,TGTGCCTCTGGGGGGGACTATAATTCACCCCTCCACTTT,CASGGDYNSPLHF
-,TRBD1,TRBJ1-5,TRBV4-1,TGCGCCAGCAGCCAAGGGGGAACAGGGGATGCGAGCAATCAGCCCCAGCATTTT,CASSQGGTGDASNQPQHF
once,-,TRBJ2-7,TRBV30,TGTGCCTGGAGTATATGGGGCAGGCAAAAGCACTACGAGCAGTACTTC,CAWSIWGRQKHYEQYF
few,-,TRBJ1-4,TRBV10-2,TGCGCCAGCAGGGACTTGTCGGATGAAAAACTGTTTTTT,CASRDLSDEKLFF
-,-,TRBJ1-3,TRBV19,TGTGCCAGTACTAGTCAGGGCAGCTCTGGAAACACCATATATTTT,CASTSQGSSGNTIYF
-,TRBD2,TRBJ2-1,TRBV7-9,TGTGCCAGCAGCCCAGCGGCTAGCGGGAGGGCCAGGGAGCAGTTCTTC,CASSPAASGRAREQFF
-,-,TRBJ2-3,TRBV29-1,TGCAGCGTTGATGGACAGAACCGCACAGATACGCAGTATTTT,CSVDGQNRTDTQYF
-,TRBD1,TRBJ1-2,TRBV5-4,TGTGCCAGCAGCTTGAACAGGGGCGGCTATGGCTACACCTTC,CASSLNRGGYGYTF
-,-,TRBJ1-6,TRBV7-2,TGTGCCAGCAGCCCCCAGGGGAATTCACCCCTCCACTTT,CASSPQGNSPLHF
few,-,TRBJ1-5,TRBV3-1/TRBV3-2,TGTGCCAGCAGCCCGGTTCTCAATCAGCCCCAGCATTTT,CASSPVLNQPQHF
-,-,TRBJ1-2,TRBV2,TGTGCCAGCAGTCCACAGGAGTCCTATGGCTACACCTTC,CASSPQESYGYTF
-,TRBD2,TRBJ2-1,TRBV6-5,TGTGCCAGCAGTCGGCGGGAGGAATACAATGAGCAGTTCTTC,CASSRREEYNEQFF
many,-,TRBJ1-3,TRBV7-9,TGTGCCAGCAGTATGGTGCAGGGAACTGGAAACACCATATATTTT,CASSMVQGTGNTIYF
-,-,TRBJ1-4,TRBV5-1,TGCGCCAGCAGCTTGGCGGCCGGAGCTAATGAAAAACTGTTTTTT,CASSLAAGANEKLFF
-,TRBD2,TRBJ2-1,TRBV6-5,TGTGCCAGCAGGAAGACTGGCGGGGGTGTAAATGAGCAGTTCTTC,CASRKTGGGVNEQFF
-,-,TRBJ1-2,TRBV6-5,TGTGCCGCTGCGACAGGTTATTACTATGGCTACACCTTC,CAAATGYYYGYTF
-,-,TRBJ2-7,TRBV27,TGTGCCAGCCAGCGAGAGAGGGACTCCAGCGTCCACGAGCAGTACTTC,CASQRERDSSVHEQYF
-,TRBD2,TRBJ2-7,TRBV6-5,TGTGCCAGCAGTCTCGGGGGGACTAGCGGCTACGAGCAGTACTTC,CASSLGGTSGYEQYF
-,TRBD1,TRBJ1-1,TRBV7-2,TGTGCCAGCAGAACTTGGGACAGGGCTAACACTGAAGCTTTCTTT,CASRTWDRANTEAFF
-,-,TRBJ1-1,TRBV5-1,TGCGCCAGCAGCTTGGAACAGGATGAGTGGGACACTGAAGCTTTCTTT,CASSLEQDEWDTEAFF
-,TRBD2,TRBJ2-3,TRBV28,TGTGCCAGCAACGGGGGAGGGGATGATACGCAGTATTTT,CASNGGGDDTQYF
once,-,TRBJ2-2,TRBV7-9,TGTGCCAGCAGCTTAATCACAGGGAAGACCGGGGAGCTGTTTTTT,CASSLITGKTGELFF
-,TRBD1,TRBJ1-6,TRBV13,TGTGCCAGCAGCTTAGTCGGGACAGGGAGCTCCTATAATTCACCCCTCCACTTT,CASSLVGTGSSYNSPLHF
-,-,TRBJ2-2,TRBV2,TGTGCCAGCAGTGAAGCGGAGTACGGGGAGCTGTTTTTT,CASSEAEYGELFF
-,-,TRBJ1-5,TRBV3-1/TRBV3-2,TGTGCCAGCAGCCGAGGGGGGGGGCAGCCCCAGCATTTT,CASSRGGGQPQHF
once,TRBD1,TRBJ1-3,TRBV5-1,TGCGCCAGCAGCTTCGGTGGGACAGGGGGACCGACCATATATTTT,CASSFGGTGGPTIYF
-,TRBD2,TRBJ2-2,TRBV3-1/TRBV3-2,TGTGCCAGCAGTCTTGGACTAGCGGGAGGGACGAACACCGGGGAGCTGTTTTTT,CASSLGLAGGTNTGELFF
few,-,TRBJ2-1,TRBV6-5,TGTGCCAGCAGAACAGGAGCCGATTACAATGAGCAGTTCTTC,CASRTGADYNEQFF
few,-,TRBJ1-1,TRBV10-3,TGTGCCATCAGTGAGAGGGGGGGAGATGGGGACACTGAAGCTTTCTTT,CAISERGGDGDTEAFF
-,-,TRBJ2-1,TRBV5-4,TGTGCCAGCAGCCCCGCGAGGGATCATGAGCAGTTCTTC,CASSPARDHEQFF
-,-,TRBJ1-2,TRBV6-5,TGTGCCAGCAGTCGCAGGGGAGTTGTCCTCTATGGCTACACCTTC,CASSRRGVVLYGYTF
-,TRBD1,TRBJ2-3,TRBV4-2,TGTGCCAGCAGCCAAGATACCGGGACAGGGGGCCACCATGACACAGATACGCAGTATTTT,CASSQDTGTGGHHDTDTQYF